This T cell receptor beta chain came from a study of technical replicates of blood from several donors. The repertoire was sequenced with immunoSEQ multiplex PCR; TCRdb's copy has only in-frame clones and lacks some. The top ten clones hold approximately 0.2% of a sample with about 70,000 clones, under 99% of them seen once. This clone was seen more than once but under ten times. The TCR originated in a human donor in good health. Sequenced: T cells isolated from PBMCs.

CDR3 nucleotide sequence: TGTGCCAGCAGCTTTTGGGGGAGGGCATACGAGCAGTACTTC. Amino acid sequence: CASSFWGRAYEQYF. V is TRBV7-2 and J is TRBJ2-7; 7 nucleotides agree with TRBD2. Germline lookup yields CDR1 SGHTA and CDR2 FQGNSA. The length of the CDR3 is 14 residues. The junction had 6 bases not matched to a gene; V was cut back by 3 bases and J by 4 bases.